This T cell receptor (beta chain) was documented in a study of regulatory T cells in long-lasting Graves disease. This clonotype was counted many times. The time point is: newly diagnosed GD, antithyroid drugs for less than 3 months. PBMC RNA was the source of the TCR library. The CDR3 length is 16 residues. V was shortened by 0 bases and J by 8 bases, with 17 bases between the two germline ends. Germline V lookup: CDR1 MNHEY, CDR2 SMNVEV (reference sequence). Assembly of TCR beta libraries relied on iRepertoire HTBI primers together with Arm-PCR of CDR3 regions. Each CDR3 protein gets one entry after TCRdb re-called the multiplex PCR reads with MiXCR. This sample has 350,000 to 450,000 distinct CDR3 sequences, with 15% found just once. These data are also associated with another study on T cells in Graves' hyperthyroidism and ophthalmopathy. Per that study: First-round RT-PCR with HTBI primers amplified the TCR CDR3 region. Stable hyperthyroidism and ophthalmopathy were separated using 13 V-J signatures.

The receptor was derived from a woman under 40 with Graves disease. The gene calls are TRBV27 and TRBJ2-1; TRBD2 is a possible D gene (6 bases). The starting material was peripheral blood mononuclear cells (PBMCs), obtained at new diagnosis, from a patient treated with antithyroid drugs. CDR3 in amino acids: CASSLSWDSLVDEQFF. The CDR3 bases are TGTGCCAGCAGTTTATCGTGGGACTCCCTAGTAGATGAGCAGTTCTTC.